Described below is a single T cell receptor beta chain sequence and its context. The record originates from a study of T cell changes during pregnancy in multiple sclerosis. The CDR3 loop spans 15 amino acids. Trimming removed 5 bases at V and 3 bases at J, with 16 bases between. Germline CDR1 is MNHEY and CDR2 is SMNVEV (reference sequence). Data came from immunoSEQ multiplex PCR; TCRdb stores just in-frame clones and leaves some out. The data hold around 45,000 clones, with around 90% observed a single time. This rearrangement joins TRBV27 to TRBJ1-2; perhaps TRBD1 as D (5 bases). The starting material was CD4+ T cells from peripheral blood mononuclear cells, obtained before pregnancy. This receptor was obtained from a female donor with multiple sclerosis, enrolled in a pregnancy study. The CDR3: CASSPSAGWDYGYTF. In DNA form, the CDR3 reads TGTGCCAGCAGTCCCTCGGCAGGGTGGGACTATGGCTACACCTTC.